This T cell receptor (beta chain) comes out of a study of cytomegalovirus exposure and HLA in healthy donors. Concerning this clone itself: Its matching antigen is unknown.

Points from the study as a whole: Near-uniform donor sequencing depth was presumed by presence/absence analyses. Both high specificity and high sensitivity reportedly marked the classifier's diagnosis of cytomegalovirus status. Later analysis placed DRB1 highest and HLA-C lowest in TCR association rates, which differed by HLA locus.

Vbeta (60) and Jbeta (13) primers were used in the PCR. TCRdb keeps only in-frame clones here, not all; method: immunoSEQ multiplex PCR. This table holds more than 150,000 clones, around 80% found once. Germline-derived CDR1 and CDR2 are MDHEN and SYDVKM. This CDR3 has 16 amino acids. With 2 bases removed from V and 0 bases from J, the gap between germline ends came to 11 bases. The chain recombines TRBV28 with TRBJ1-5; D is unclear. The sequence was obtained from a woman aged 18-29 years in good health and CMV-seropositive. The sequencing sample was made of PBMCs. The CDR3 sequence: CASSLLYGNSNQPQHF. CDR3 sequence (DNA): TGTGCCAGCAGTTTACTTTACGGTAATAGCAATCAGCCCCAGCATTTT.